A single sample is the source of the 13 T cell receptor beta chains below, sequenced in a study of T cell responses to AZD1222 COVID-19 vaccine. The repertoire was sequenced with immunoSEQ multiplex PCR; TCRdb's copy has only in-frame clones and lacks some. This sample yields 150,000 to 200,000 clones, of which more than 80% are seen a single time; about 6.1% belongs to the top ten. The sequences come from peripheral blood, collected on day 0 of AZD1222 vaccination. The receptors originated from an adult in good health.

V usage is TRBV7-8 and J usage is TRBJ2-2; TRBD2 matches at 10 bases. Germline V gene sequence: CDR1 SGHVS, CDR2 FQNEAQ. This CDR3 spans 19 amino acids. J lost 7 bases, V lost 0 bases, and 14 bases had no gene match. The CDR3 loop reads CASSLARASGSPKGGELFF. CDR3 nucleotide sequence: TGTGCCAGCAGCTTAGCGCGGGCTAGCGGGAGCCCCAAGGGCGGGGAGCTGTTTTTT.

The J gene is TRBJ1-1, the V gene TRBV6-5; TRBD1 is a possible D gene (6 bases). The CDR3 sequence is 15 residues long. V dropped 6 bases and J dropped 1 base, with 15 bases sitting between them. The germline V gene encodes CDR1 MNHEY and CDR2 SVGAGI. The CDR3 protein is CASSRRDNANTEAFF. In DNA form, the CDR3 reads TGTGCCAGCAGCCGCCGGGACAATGCGAACACTGAAGCTTTCTTT.

This clone was seen once. The chain carries TRBV2 and TRBJ1-2; TRBD1 is a possible D gene (6 bases). The V gene's germline CDR1 is SNHLY and CDR2 FYNNEI. Deletions cut 6 bases from V and 2 bases from J, with 16 bases between. CDR3 length: 15 amino acids. The CDR3 sequence: CASRARDTINYGYTF. CDR3 DNA sequence: TGTGCCAGCAGGGCCCGGGACACGATCAACTATGGCTACACCTTC.

The genes are TRBV28 and TRBJ1-6, with 8 bases matching TRBD1. The CDR3 is made up of 16 amino acids. Germline V gene sequence: CDR1 MDHEN, CDR2 SYDVKM. With 1 base clipped from V and 6 bases from J, the junction kept 5 bases outside the gene matches. CDR3 in amino acids: CASSLSRGLGNSPLHF. In DNA form, the CDR3 reads TGTGCCAGCAGTTTATCCAGGGGGCTTGGTAATTCACCCCTCCACTTT.

The rearrangement uses TRBV12-3 or TRBV12-4 and TRBJ1-2; D gene uncertain. Trimming took off 6 bases at V and 3 bases at J, with 8 bases between the two ends. The CDR3 runs to 12 residues. CDR3 sequence: CASSPTHYGYTF. CDR3 bases: TGTGCCAGCAGCCCGACTCACTATGGCTACACCTTC.

The J gene is TRBJ1-6, the V gene TRBV19, with D hard to call. The germline gives CDR1 LNHDA, CDR2 SQIVND (reference sequence). Trimming shortened V by 7 bases and J by 7 bases, and 20 bases separated the two germline ends. The CDR3 is 16 amino acids. This CDR3 reads CASTSRALIGNSPLHF. In DNA form, the CDR3 reads TGTGCCAGTACCTCACGAGCCCTGATTGGAAATTCACCCCTCCACTTT.

This clone appeared a single time. The chain combines TRBV11-1 with TRBJ2-5; tentatively, D is TRBD2 (6 bases). Germline loops: CDR1 SGHAT, CDR2 FQDESV (reference sequence). The CDR3 has 13 residues. The V and J ends lost 8 bases and 5 bases respectively, with 15 bases between them. This CDR3 is CASSDGGRETQYF. The CDR3 DNA sequence: TGTGCCAGCTCTGACGGGGGTCGGGAGACCCAGTACTTC.

This clone appeared a few times. The chain employs TRBV2 and TRBJ1-5, with 7 bases matching TRBD1. Germline CDR1 and CDR2: SNHLY and FYNNEI. Trimming cost V 6 bases and J 0 bases; bases outside gene matches: 5. The CDR3 has 15 residues. The CDR3 is CASSVQGFSNQPQHF. CDR3 nucleotides: TGTGCCAGCAGCGTACAGGGGTTTAGCAATCAGCCCCAGCATTTT.

The rearrangement joins TRBV28 to TRBJ2-7; D may be TRBD1 (6 bases). Germline V CDR1 and CDR2: MDHEN, SYDVKM. The CDR3 loop spans 13 amino acids. Trimming pared 5 bases from V and 4 bases from J, leaving 12 bases between. The CDR3 spells CASSVQGIYEQYF. The CDR3 DNA follows: TGTGCCAGCAGTGTTCAGGGGATATACGAGCAGTACTTC.

The CDR3 bases are TGTGCCAGCAGCTTAGCGATGGGGATTTATGAGCAGTTCTTC. Translating it yields CASSLAMGIYEQFF. The J gene is TRBJ2-1, the V gene TRBV7-9; D is unclear. The CDR3 extends over 14 amino acids. With 0 bases removed from V and 8 bases from J, the gap between germline ends came to 11 bases. From germline, CDR1 is SEHNR and CDR2 FQNEAQ (reference sequence).

The genes are TRBV6-1 and TRBJ1-2; D may be TRBD1 (6 bases). The germline gives CDR1 MNHNS, CDR2 SASEGT. V dropped 2 bases and J dropped 7 bases, with 17 bases sitting between them. The CDR3 is 15 residues long. CDR3 bases: TGTGCCAGCAGTGAATTCGGGGGGCAGGGCCGTGGCTACACCTTC. It translates to CASSEFGGQGRGYTF.

The gene calls are TRBV29-1 and TRBJ1-5; D is perhaps TRBD1 (5 bases). The CDR3 sequence is 13 residues long. V lost 5 bases and J lost 7, with 15 bases in between. Germline V gene data show CDR1 as SQVTM and CDR2 as ANQGSEA. CDR3 amino acids: CSVKTVAGQPQHF. Here the CDR3 DNA reads TGCAGCGTTAAGACAGTGGCGGGGCAGCCCCAGCATTTT.

This chain connects TRBV28 to TRBJ1-5; 8 nucleotides line up with TRBD1. Trimming at V came to 6 bases and at J to 4 bases, leaving 11 bases not matched to a gene. CDR3 length: 16 residues. CDR1 is MDHEN and CDR2 is SYDVKM in the germline V gene. CDR3 loop: CASSPGGWTVNQPQHF. Written as DNA, the CDR3 is TGTGCCAGCAGCCCAGGGGGCTGGACAGTAAATCAGCCCCAGCATTTT.